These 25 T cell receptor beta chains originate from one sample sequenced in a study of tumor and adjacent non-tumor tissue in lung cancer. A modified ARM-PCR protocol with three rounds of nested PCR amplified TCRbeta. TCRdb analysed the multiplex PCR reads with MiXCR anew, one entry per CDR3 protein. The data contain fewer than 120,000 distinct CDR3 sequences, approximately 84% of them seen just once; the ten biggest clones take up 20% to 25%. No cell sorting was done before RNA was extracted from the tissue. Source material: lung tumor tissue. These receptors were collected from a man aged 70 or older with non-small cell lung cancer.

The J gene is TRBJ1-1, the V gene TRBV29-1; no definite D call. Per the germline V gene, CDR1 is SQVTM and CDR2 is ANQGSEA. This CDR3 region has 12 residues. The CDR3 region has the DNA TGCCGCGCTGTGGCGCAGAGGCCTGAAGCTTTCTTT. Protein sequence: CRAVAQRPEAFF.

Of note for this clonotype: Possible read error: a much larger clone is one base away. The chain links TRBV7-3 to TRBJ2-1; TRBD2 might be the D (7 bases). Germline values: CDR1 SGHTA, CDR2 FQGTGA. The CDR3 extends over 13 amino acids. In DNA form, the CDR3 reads TGTGGCAGCAGCTATGGGGGGGCCAATGAGCAGTTCTTC. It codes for CGSSYGGANEQFF.

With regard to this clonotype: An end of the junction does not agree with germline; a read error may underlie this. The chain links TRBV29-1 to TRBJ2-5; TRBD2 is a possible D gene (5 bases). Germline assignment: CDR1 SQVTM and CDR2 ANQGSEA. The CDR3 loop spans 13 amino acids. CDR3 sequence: CSVGIGGEETQYF. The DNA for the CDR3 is TGCAGCGTTGGGATAGGAGGAGAGGAGACCCAGTATTTC.

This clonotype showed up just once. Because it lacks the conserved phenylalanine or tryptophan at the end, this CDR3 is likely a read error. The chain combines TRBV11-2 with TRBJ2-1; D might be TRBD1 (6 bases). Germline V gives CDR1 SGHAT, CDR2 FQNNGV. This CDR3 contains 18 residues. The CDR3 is CASILERQGRTSYNEQFL. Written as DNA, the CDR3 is TGTGCCAGCATCTTAGAACGTCAGGGGCGGACTTCCTACAATGAGCAGTTCTTG.

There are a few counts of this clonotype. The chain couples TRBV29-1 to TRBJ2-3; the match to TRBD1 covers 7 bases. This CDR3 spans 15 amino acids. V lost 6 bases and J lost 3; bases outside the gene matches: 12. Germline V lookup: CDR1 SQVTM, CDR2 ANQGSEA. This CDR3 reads CSVASRTGETDTQYF. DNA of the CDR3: TGCAGCGTCGCGTCCAGAACAGGGGAAACAGATACGCAGTATTTT.

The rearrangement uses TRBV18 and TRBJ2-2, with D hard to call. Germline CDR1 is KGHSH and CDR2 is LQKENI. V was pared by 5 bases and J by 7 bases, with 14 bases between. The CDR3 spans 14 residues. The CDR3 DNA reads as TGTGCCAGCTCAACGCTCATGGGCATCGGGGAGCTGTTTTTT. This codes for CASSTLMGIGELFF. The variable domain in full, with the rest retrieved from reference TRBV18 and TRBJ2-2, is NAGVMQNPRHLVRRRGQEARLRCSPMKGHSHVYWYRQLPEEGLKFMVYLQKENIIDESGMPKERFSAEFPKEGPSILRIQQVVRGDSAAYFCASSTLMGIGELFFGEGSRLTVL.

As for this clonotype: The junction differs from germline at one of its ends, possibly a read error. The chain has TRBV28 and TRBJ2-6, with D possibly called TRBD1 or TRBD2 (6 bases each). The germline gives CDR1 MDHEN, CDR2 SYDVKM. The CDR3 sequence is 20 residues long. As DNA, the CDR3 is TGTACCAGCAGTTACGGCGGCTATTCCTGGATACACTGGGGGGCCAACGTACTGACTTTC. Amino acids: CTSSYGGYSWIHWGANVLTF. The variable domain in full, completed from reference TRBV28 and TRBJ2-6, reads DVKVTQSSRYLVKRTGEKVFLECVQDMDHENMFWYRQDPGLGLRLIYFSYDVKMKEKGDIPEGYSVSREKKERFSLILESASTNQTSMYLCTSSYGGYSWIHWGANVLTFGAGSRLTVL.

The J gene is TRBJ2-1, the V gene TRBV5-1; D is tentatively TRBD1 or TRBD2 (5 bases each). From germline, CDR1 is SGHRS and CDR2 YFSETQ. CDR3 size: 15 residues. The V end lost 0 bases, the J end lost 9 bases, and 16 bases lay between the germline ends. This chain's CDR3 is CASSLVPGPATEQFF. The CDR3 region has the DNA TGCGCCAGCAGCTTGGTCCCGGGACCGGCTACTGAGCAGTTCTTC.

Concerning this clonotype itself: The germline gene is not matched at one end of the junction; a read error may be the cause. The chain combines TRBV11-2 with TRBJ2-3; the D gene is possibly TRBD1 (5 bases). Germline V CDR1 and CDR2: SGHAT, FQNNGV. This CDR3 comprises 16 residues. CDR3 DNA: TGTGCCAGCAGCTTAACTCAGGGTAGAATCACAGATACGCAGTACTTT. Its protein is CASSLTQGRITDTQYF. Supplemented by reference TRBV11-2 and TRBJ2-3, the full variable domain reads EAGVAQSPRYKIIEKRQSVAFWCNPISGHATLYWYQQILGQGPKLLIQFQNNGVVDDSQLPKDRFSAERLKGVDSTLKIQPAKLEDSAVYLCASSLTQGRITDTQYFGPGTRLTVL.

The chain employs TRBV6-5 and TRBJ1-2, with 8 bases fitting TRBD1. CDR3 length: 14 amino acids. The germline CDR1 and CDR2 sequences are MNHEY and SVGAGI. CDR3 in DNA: TGTGCTAGCGGTAGAGCGGGACAGGCCTATGGCTACACCTTC. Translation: CASGRAGQAYGYTF.

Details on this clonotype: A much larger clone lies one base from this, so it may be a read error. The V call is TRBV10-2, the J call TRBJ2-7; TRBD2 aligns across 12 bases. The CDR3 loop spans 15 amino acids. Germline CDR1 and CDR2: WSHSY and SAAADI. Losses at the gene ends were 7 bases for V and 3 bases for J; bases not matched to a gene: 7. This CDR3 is CASTGTSGSNYEQYF. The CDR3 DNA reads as TGCGCCAGCACCGGGACTAGCGGGTCCAACTACGAGCAGTACTTC.

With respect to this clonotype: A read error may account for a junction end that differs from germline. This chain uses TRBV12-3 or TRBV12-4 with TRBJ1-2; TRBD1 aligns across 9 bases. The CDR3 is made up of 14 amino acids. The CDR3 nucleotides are TGTGCCAGCAGGGGACAGGGACGGGATTATGGCTACACCTTT. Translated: CASRGQGRDYGYTF.

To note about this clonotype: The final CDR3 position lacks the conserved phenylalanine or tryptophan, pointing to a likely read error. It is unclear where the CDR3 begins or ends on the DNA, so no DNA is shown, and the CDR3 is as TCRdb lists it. CDR3: CASSLSGNEEFS. This chain links TRBV6-1 with TRBJ2-1; the D segment call TRBD2 is taken from the table without a DNA check. Germline CDR1 MNHNS, CDR2 SASEGT. Inclusive of both ends, the CDR3 amounts to 12 amino acids.

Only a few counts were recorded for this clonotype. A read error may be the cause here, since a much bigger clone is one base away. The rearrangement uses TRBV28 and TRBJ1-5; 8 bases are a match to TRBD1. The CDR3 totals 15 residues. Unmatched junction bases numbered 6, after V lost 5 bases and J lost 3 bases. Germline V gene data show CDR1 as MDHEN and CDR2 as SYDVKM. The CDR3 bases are TGTGCCAGCAGTCTGGACAGGGCCAACAATCAGCCCCAGCATTTT. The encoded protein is CASSLDRANNQPQHF.

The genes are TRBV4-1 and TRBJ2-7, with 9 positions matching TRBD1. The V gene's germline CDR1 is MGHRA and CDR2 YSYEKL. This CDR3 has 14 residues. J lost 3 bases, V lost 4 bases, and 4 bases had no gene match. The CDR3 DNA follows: TGCGCCAGCAGCCTCCGGGACAGGGACTACGAGCAGTACTTC. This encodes CASSLRDRDYEQYF.

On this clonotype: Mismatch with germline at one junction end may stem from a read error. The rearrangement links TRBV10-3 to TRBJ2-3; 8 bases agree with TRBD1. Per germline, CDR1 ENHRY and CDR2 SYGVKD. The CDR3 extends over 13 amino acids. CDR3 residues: CAISAGGTDSQCF. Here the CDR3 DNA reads TGTGCCATCAGTGCAGGGGGCACAGATTCGCAGTGTTTT.

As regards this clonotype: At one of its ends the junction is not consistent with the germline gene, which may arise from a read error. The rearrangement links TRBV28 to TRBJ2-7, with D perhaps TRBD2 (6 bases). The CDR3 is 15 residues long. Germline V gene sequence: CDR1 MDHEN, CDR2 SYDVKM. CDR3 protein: CASSSLRAGGYEQYF. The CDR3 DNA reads TGTGCCAGCAGTTCCCTGCGGGCCGGGGGTTACGAACAGTACTTC.

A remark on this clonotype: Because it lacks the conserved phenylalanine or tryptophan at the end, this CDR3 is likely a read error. The CDR3 spells CASSLDRAYEQYL. DNA of the CDR3: TGTGCCAGCAGTCTCGACAGGGCCTACGAGCAGTACTTA. This chain joins TRBV6-1 and TRBJ2-7; TRBD1 aligns across 7 bases. Germline-derived CDR1 and CDR2 are MNHNS and SASEGT. The CDR3 consists of 13 residues. With 5 bases clipped from V and 2 bases from J, the junction kept 3 bases outside the gene matches.

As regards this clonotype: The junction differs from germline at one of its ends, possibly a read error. The CDR3 nucleotides are TGTGCCACCAGTTTTGCGGGAAAGAACACTGAGGCTTTCTTT. This sequence encodes CATSFAGKNTEAFF. This chain connects TRBV12-3 or TRBV12-4 to TRBJ1-1, with D hard to call. The CDR3 sequence is 14 residues long.

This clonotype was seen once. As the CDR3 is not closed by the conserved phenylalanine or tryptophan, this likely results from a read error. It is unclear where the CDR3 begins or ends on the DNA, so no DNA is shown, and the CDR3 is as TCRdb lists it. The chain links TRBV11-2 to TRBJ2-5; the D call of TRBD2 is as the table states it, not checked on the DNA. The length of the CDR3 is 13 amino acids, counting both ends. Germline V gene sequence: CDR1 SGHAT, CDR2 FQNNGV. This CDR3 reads CTSSLDPRLAPYI.

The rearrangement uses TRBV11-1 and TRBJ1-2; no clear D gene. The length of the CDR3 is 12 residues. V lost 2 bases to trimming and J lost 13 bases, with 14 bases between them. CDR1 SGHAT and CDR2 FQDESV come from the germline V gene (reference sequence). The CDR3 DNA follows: TGTGCCAGCAGCTTATGCAGATATGGCCGCACCTTC. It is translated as CASSLCRYGRTF.

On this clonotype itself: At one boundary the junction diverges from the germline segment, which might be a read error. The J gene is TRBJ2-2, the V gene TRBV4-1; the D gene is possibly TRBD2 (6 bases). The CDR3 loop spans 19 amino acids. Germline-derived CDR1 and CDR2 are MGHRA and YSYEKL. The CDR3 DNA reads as TGCGCCAGCAGTCAAGTTTCATTTTGGGCGGGATCAGTCACCGGTGGGCTGTTTTTT. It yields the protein CASSQVSFWAGSVTGGLFF.

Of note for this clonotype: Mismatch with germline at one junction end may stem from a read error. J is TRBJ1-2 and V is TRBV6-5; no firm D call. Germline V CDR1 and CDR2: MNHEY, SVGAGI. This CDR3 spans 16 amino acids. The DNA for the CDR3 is TGTGCCAGCAGTTACTCGGGGAACACCCTAGTCTATGACTACACCTTC. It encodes CASSYSGNTLVYDYTF.

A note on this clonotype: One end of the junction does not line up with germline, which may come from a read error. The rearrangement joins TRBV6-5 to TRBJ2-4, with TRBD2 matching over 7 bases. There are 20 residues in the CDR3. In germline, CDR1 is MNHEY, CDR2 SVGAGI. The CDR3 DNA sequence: TGTGCCATCAGTTACTCCTCCCCCTCCGACTCGCGACTAGCCAAAAACATTCGGTACTTC. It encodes CAISYSSPSDSRLAKNIRYF.

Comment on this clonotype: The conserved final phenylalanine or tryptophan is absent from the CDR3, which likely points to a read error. In DNA, the CDR3 is TGTGCCAACAGTTACCAAGACAGGGGGGAGACCCAGTACATC. This codes for CANSYQDRGETQYI. The chain combines TRBV6-5 with TRBJ2-5, with TRBD1 identical over 9 bases. The length of the CDR3 is 14 residues. CDR1 is MNHEY and CDR2 is SVGAGI in the germline V gene.